The clone carrying this T cell receptor (beta chain) was seen just once. These data are taken from a study of OX40 agonist ivuxolimab in advanced cancers. CDR1 and CDR2 from the germline V gene are SGHRS and YFSETQ. The V segment lost 4 bases and the J segment 6 bases; nucleotides outside the gene matches: 7. The CDR3 spans 15 residues. Assay: immunoSEQ multiplex PCR; the TCRdb copy retains only in-frame clones and omits some. In the table there are about 68,000 clones, 90% to 95% of which are singletons. The J gene is TRBJ2-6, the V gene TRBV5-1; 7 bases agree with TRBD1. Material: CD4+ or CD8+ T cells sorted from blood, obtained in a trial of the OX40 agonist ivuxolimab. The sequence came from an adult with an advanced solid tumor such as melanoma, head and neck, liver or kidney cancer. CDR3 DNA: TGCGCCAGCAGCAAGGGGACAGCCACGGCCAACGTCCTGACTTTC. Translation: CASSKGTATANVLTF.